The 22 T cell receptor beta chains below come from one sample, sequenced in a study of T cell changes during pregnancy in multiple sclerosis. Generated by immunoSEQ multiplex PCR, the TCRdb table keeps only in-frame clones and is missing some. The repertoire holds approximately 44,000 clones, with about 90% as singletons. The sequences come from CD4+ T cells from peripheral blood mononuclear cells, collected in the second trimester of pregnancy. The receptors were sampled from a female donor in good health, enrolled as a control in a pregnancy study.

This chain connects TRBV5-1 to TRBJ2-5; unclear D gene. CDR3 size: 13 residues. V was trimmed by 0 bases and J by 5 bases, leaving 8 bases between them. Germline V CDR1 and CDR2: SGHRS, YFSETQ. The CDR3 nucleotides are TGCGCCAGCAGCTTGGTCGTGCGGGAGACCCAGTACTTC. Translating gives CASSLVVRETQYF.

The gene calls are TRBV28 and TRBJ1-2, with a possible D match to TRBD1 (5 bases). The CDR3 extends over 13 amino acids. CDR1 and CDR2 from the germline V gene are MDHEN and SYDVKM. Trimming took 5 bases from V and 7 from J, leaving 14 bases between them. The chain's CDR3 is CASSPPQTAGYTF. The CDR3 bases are TGTGCCAGCAGTCCCCCTCAGACAGCTGGCTACACCTTC.

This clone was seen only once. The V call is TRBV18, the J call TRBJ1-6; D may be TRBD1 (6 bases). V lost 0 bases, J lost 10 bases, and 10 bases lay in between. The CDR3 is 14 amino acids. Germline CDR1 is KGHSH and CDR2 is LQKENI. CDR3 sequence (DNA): TGTGCCAGCTCACCACCCGACAGGTACTCACCCCTCCACTTT. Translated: CASSPPDRYSPLHF.

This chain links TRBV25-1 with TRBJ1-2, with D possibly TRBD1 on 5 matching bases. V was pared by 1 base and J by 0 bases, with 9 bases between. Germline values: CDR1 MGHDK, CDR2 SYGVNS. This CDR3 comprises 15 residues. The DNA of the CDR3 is TGTGCCAGCAGTGAATCGGGAGGGGCTAACTATGGCTACACCTTC. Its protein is CASSESGGANYGYTF.

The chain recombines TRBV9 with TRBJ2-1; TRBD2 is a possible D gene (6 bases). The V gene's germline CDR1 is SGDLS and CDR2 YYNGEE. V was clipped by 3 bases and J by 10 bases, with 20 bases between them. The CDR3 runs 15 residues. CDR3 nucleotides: TGTGCCAGCAGCGGGCGGGACTCCGGATGGCGGGAGCAGTTCTTC. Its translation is CASSGRDSGWREQFF.

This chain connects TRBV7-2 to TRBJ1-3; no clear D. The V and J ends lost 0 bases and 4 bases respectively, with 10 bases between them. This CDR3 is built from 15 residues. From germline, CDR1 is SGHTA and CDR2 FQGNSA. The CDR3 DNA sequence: TGTGCCAGCAGCTTAGCCGCGGCGGCGGGAAACACCATATATTTT. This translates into CASSLAAAAGNTIYF.

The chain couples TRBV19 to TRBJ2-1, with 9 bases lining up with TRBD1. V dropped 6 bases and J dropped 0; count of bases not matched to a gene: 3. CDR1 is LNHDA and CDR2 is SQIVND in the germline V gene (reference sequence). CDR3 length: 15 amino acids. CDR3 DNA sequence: TGTGCCAGTAGAACGGACAGGGGCTCCTACAATGAGCAGTTCTTC. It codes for CASRTDRGSYNEQFF. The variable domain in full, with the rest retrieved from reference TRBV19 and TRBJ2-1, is DGGITQSPKYLFRKEGQNVTLSCEQNLNHDAMYWYRQDPGQGLRLIYYSQIVNDFQKGDIAEGYSVSREKKESFPLTVTSAQKNPTAFYLCASRTDRGSYNEQFFGPGTRLTVL.

The CDR3 sequence: CASSLSRGPYGYTF. The DNA for the CDR3 is TGTGCCAGCAGCTTAAGCAGGGGACCCTATGGCTACACCTTC. This chain connects TRBV7-9 to TRBJ1-2; a weak D match, TRBD1 (6 bases). CDR3 size: 14 residues. The germline V and J ends were trimmed by 2 bases and 4 bases, with 11 bases remaining between them. Germline V CDR1 and CDR2: SEHNR, FQNEAQ (reference sequence). The whole variable domain, remainder taken from reference TRBV7-9 and TRBJ1-2, is DTGVSQNPRHKITKRGQNVTFRCDPISEHNRLYWYRQTLGQGPEFLTYFQNEAQLEKSRLLSDRFSAERPKGSFSTLEIQRTEQGDSAMYLCASSLSRGPYGYTFGSGTRLTVV.

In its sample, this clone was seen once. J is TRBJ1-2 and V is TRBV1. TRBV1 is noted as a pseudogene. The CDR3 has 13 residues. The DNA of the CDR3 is TGCACCAGCAGCCGAGGACTCCACTATGGCTACACCTTC. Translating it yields CTSSRGLHYGYTF.

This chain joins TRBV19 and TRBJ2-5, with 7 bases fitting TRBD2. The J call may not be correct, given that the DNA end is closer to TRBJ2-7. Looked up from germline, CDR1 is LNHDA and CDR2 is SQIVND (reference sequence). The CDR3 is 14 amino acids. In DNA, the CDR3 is TGTGCCAGTAGTCGAACTAGCGCTTCCTACGAGCAGTACTTC. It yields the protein CASSRTSASYEQYF.

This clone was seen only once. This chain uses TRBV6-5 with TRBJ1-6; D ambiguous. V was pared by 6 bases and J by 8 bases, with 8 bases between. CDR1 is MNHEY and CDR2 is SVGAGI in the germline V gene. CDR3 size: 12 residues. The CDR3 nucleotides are TGTGCCAGCAGCCGACTATATTCACCCCTCCACTTT. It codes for CASSRLYSPLHF.

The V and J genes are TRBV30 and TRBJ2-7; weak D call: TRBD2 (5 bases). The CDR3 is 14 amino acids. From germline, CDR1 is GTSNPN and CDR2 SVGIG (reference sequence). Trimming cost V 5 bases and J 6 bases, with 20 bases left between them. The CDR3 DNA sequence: TGTGCCTGGGGGCAAGGACGGGGATCGAGCGAGCAGTACTTC. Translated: CAWGQGRGSSEQYF.

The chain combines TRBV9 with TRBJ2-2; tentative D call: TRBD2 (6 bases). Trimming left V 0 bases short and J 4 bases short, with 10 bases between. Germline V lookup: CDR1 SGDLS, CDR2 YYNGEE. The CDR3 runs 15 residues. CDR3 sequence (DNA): TGTGCCAGCAGCGTAGGGCTAGCGAGCACCGGGGAGCTGTTTTTT. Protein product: CASSVGLASTGELFF.

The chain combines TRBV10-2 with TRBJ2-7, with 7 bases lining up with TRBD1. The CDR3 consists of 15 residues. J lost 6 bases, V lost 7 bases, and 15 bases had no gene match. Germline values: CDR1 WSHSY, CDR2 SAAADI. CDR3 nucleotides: TGCGCCAGCACTCCCCCAGGGGGTGTGGTCGTCGAGCAGTACTTC. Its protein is CASTPPGGVVVEQYF.

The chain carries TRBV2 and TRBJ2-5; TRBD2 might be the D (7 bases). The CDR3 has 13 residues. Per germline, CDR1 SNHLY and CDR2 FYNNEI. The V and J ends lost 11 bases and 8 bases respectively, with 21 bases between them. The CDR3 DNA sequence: TGTGCCCGAGGGGGGGGGCCCTCAGAAACCCAGTACTTC. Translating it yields CARGGGPSETQYF.

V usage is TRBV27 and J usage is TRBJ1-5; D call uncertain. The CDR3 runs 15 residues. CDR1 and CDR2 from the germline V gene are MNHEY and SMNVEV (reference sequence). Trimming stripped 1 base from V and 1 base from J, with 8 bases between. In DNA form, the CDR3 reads TGTGCCAGCAGTTTATTGGGCGGGAGCAATCAGCCCCAGCATTTT. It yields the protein CASSLLGGSNQPQHF.

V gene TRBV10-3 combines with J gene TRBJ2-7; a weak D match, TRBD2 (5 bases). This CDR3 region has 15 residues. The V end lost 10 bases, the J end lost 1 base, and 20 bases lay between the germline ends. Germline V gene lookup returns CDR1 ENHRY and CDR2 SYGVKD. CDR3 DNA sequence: TGTGCCACCGTCCCTAGCTCCGAGATTTCCTACGAGCAGTACTTC. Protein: CATVPSSEISYEQYF.

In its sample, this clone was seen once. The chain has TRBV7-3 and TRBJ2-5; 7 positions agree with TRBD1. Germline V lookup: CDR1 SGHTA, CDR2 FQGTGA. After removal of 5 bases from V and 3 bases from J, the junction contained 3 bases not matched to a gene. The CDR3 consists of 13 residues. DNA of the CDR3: TGTGCCAGCAGCCTCGGGACAGAAGAGACCCAGTACTTC. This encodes CASSLGTEETQYF.

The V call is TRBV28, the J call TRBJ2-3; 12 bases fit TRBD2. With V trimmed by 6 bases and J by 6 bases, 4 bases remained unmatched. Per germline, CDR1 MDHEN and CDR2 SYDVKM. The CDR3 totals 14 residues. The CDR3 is CASRLAGGVDTQYF. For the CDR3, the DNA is TGTGCCAGCAGACTAGCGGGGGGCGTGGATACGCAGTATTTT.

The CDR3 nucleotides are TGTGCCAGCACGGGCGGTACAAGCGGGGCTTTCTTT. Translation gives CASTGGTSGAFF. This chain uses TRBV2 with TRBJ1-1; D call uncertain. CDR3 size: 12 residues. Germline assignment: CDR1 SNHLY and CDR2 FYNNEI. The germline V and J ends were trimmed by 7 bases and 11 bases, with 17 bases remaining between them. Filled out from reference TRBV2 and TRBJ1-1, the complete variable domain reads EPEVTQTPSHQVTQMGQEVILRCVPISNHLYFYWYRQILGQKVEFLVSFYNNEISEKSEIFDDQFSVERPDGSNFTLKIRSTKLEDSAMYFCASTGGTSGAFFGQGTRLTVV.

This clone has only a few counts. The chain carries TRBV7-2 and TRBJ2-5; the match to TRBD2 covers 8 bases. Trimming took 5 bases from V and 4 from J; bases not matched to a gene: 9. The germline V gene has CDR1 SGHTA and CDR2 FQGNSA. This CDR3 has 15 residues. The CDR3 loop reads CASSPTWLAGETQYF. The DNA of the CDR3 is TGTGCCAGCAGCCCCACCTGGCTAGCGGGAGAGACCCAGTACTTC.

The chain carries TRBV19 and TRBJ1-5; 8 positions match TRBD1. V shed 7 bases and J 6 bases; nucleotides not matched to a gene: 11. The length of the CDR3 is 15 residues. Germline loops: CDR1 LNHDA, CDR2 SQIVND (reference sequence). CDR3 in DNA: TGTGCCAGTAACAACCAGGGGGCCGGGGGTCAGCCCCAGCATTTT. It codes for CASNNQGAGGQPQHF.